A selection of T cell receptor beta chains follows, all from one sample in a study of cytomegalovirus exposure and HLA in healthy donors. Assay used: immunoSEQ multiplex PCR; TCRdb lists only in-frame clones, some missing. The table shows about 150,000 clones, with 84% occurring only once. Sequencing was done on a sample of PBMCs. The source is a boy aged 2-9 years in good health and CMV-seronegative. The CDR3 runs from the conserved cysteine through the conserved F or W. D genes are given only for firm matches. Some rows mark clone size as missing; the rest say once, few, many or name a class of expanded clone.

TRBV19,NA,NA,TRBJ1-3,CASSISRSGNTIYF,TGTGCCAGTAGTATAAGCCGCTCTGGAAACACCATATATTTT
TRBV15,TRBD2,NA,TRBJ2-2,CATSRGGLAGNTGELFF,TGTGCCACCAGCAGAGGGGGCCTAGCGGGGAACACCGGGGAGCTGTTTTTT
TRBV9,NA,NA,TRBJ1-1,CASSVEEGATEAFF,TGTGCCAGCAGCGTAGAAGAGGGAGCCACTGAAGCTTTCTTT
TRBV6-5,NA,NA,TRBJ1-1,CASSTEDTLRRAFF,TGTGCCAGCAGTACTGAGGACACCCTACGGCGAGCTTTCTTT
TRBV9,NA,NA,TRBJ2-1,CASSPSPGGPQFF,TGTGCCAGCAGCCCATCCCCCGGGGGACCCCAGTTCTTC
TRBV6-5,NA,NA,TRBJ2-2,CASPLVGANTGELFF,TGTGCCAGCCCCTTGGTGGGCGCGAACACCGGGGAGCTGTTTTTT
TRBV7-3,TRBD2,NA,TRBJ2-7,CASSLRGGLAGSYEQYF,TGTGCCAGCAGCTTAAGGGGGGGGCTAGCGGGCTCCTACGAGCAGTACTTC
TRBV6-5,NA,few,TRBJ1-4,CASSSGANEKLFF,TGTGCCAGCAGTTCAGGGGCCAATGAAAAACTGTTTTTT
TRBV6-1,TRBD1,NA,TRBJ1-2,CASSDRTGGDYGYTF,TGTGCCAGCAGTGACCGGACAGGGGGGGATTATGGCTACACCTTC
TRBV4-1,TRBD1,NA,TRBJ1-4,CASSQDAGGTNEKLFF,TGCGCCAGCAGCCAAGATGCAGGGGGGACTAATGAAAAACTGTTTTTT
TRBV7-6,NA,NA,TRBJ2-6,CASSLRRAGANVLTF,TGTGCCAGCAGCTTAAGACGGGCTGGGGCCAACGTCCTGACTTTC
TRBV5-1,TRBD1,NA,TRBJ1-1,CASSQPETGYTEAFF,TGCGCCAGCAGCCAACCTGAGACAGGGTACACTGAAGCTTTCTTT
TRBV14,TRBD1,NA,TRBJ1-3,CASSPRTGSGNTIYF,TGTGCCAGCAGCCCCCGGACAGGCTCTGGAAACACCATATATTTT
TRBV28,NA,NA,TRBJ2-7,CASSSPQEGFYEQYF,TGTGCCAGCAGTTCCCCCCAAGAGGGATTCTACGAGCAGTACTTC
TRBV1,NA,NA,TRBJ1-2,CTSSHTPIWTDYGYTF,TGCACCAGCAGCCACACTCCAATTTGGACAGACTATGGCTACACCTTC
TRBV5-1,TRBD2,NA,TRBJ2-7,CASSFASSGKYEQYF,TGCGCCAGCAGCTTTGCTTCTAGCGGGAAGTACGAGCAGTACTTC
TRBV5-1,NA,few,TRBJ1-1,CASTFGRGNTEAFF,TGCGCCAGCACGTTCGGACGGGGGAACACTGAAGCTTTCTTT
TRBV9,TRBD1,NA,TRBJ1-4,CASSVTTGGGSEKLFF,TGTGCCAGCAGCGTCACTACAGGGGGCGGGAGTGAAAAACTGTTTTTT
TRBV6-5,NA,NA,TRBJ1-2,CASSSATANYGYTF,TGTGCCAGCAGTTCGGCGACAGCTAACTATGGCTACACCTTC
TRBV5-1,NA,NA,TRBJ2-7,CASSLVEDEQYF,TGCGCCAGCAGCTTGGTAGAGGACGAGCAGTACTTC
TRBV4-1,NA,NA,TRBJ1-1,CASSHDSGRTEAFF,TGCGCCAGCAGCCATGACTCAGGGCGCACTGAAGCTTTCTTT
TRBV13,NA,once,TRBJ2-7,CASSLGRERNEQYF,TGTGCCAGCAGCTTAGGCCGGGAGAGGAACGAGCAGTACTTC
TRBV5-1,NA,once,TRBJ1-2,CASSPDQGNGYTF,TGCGCCAGCAGCCCGGACCAGGGAAATGGCTACACCTTC
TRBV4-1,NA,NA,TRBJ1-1,CASSPAGTTNTEAFF,TGCGCCAGCAGCCCCGCCGGGACAACTAACACTGAAGCTTTCTTT
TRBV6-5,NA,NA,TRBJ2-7,CASSRRALNYEQYF,TGTGCCAGCAGCCGTCGAGCTCTAAACTACGAGCAGTACTTC
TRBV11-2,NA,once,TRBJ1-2,CASSLETPFYGYTF,TGTGCCAGCAGCCTAGAGACACCCTTCTATGGCTACACCTTC
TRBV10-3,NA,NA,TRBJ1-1,CATSGTENTEAFF,TGTGCCACCTCGGGGACTGAGAACACTGAAGCTTTCTTT
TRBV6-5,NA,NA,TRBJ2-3,CASSYGQGRDTQYF,TGTGCCAGCAGTTACGGTCAGGGGCGCGATACGCAGTATTTT
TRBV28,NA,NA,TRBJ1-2,CASIEGDGYTF,TGTGCCAGCATCGAGGGAGATGGCTACACCTTC
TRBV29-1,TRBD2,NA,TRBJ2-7,CSVRTSGSYEQYF,TGCAGCGTTAGGACTAGCGGGAGCTACGAGCAGTACTTC
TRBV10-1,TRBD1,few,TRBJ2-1,CASSRDSSYNEQFF,TGCGCCAGCAGTCGGGACAGCTCCTACAATGAGCAGTTCTTC
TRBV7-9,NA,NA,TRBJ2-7,CSSSPVLYEQYF,TGTTCCAGCAGCCCCGTTTTGTACGAGCAGTACTTC
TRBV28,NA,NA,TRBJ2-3,CATVDTQYF,TGTGCCACCGTAGATACGCAGTATTTT
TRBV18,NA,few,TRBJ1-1,CASSPGVGGAWTFF,TGTGCCAGCTCACCCGGGGTTGGGGGCGCGTGGACTTTCTTT
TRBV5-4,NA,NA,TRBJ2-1,CASTNEADNEQFF,TGTGCCAGCACCAACGAGGCGGACAATGAGCAGTTCTTC
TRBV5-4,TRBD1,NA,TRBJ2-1,CASMVRTGTQVNEQFF,TGTGCCAGCATGGTCCGGACAGGGACCCAGGTAAATGAGCAGTTCTTC
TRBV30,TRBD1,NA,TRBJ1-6,CAWSSGQVNSPLHF,TGTGCCTGGAGCTCGGGACAGGTTAATTCCCCCCTCCACTTT
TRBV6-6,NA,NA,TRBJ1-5,CASSYSGQSNQPQHF,TGTGCCAGCAGTTATTCTGGACAAAGCAATCAGCCCCAGCATTTT
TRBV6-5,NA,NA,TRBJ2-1,CASSPLEQRYNEQFF,TGTGCCAGCAGCCCATTAGAGCAGAGGTACAATGAGCAGTTCTTC
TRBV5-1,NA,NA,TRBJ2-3,CASSLAPGYVTDTQYF,TGCGCCAGCAGCTTAGCCCCCGGGTATGTCACAGATACGCAGTATTTT
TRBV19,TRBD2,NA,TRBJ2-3,CASSSPGGTSGSYITDTQYF,TGTGCCAGTAGTTCCCCTGGGGGTACTAGCGGGAGCTATATCACAGATACGCAGTATTTT
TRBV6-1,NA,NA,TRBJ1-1,CASSPSPMNTEAFF,TGTGCCAGCAGCCCGAGCCCCATGAACACTGAAGCTTTCTTT
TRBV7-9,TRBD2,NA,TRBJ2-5,CASSLSSGRSETQYF,TGTGCCAGCAGCTTAAGTAGCGGGAGATCTGAGACCCAGTACTTC
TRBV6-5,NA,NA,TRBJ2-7,CASSRTSYEQYF,TGTGCCAGCAGCAGAACCTCCTACGAGCAGTACTTC
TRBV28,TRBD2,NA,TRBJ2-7,CASSLVSAGPAYEQYF,TGTGCCAGCAGTTTAGTTTCAGCGGGGCCCGCATACGAGCAGTACTTC
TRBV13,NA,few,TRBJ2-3,CAGRRGEADTQYF,TGTGCCGGTCGGAGGGGTGAGGCAGATACGCAGTATTTT
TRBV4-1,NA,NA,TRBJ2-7,CASAPDRHPTEEQYF,TGCGCCAGCGCCCCCGACAGGCATCCTACCGAAGAGCAGTACTTC
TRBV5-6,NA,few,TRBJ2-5,CASSFLGETQYF,TGTGCCAGCAGCTTCCTCGGGGAGACCCAGTACTTC
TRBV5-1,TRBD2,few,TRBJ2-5,CASSPTLAGDRETQYF,TGCGCCAGCAGCCCCACACTAGCGGGAGATCGCGAGACCCAGTACTTC
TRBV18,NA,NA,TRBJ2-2,CASSPPQTRSTGELFF,TGTGCCAGCTCACCACCGCAAACGAGAAGCACCGGGGAGCTGTTTTTT
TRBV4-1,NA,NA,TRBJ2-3,CASSRYSGTDTQYF,TGCGCCAGCAGCCGTTACAGCGGGACAGATACGCAGTATTTT
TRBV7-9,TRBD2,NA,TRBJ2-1,CASSLEAGVFEQFF,TGTGCCAGCAGCTTAGAGGCGGGGGTTTTTGAGCAGTTCTTC
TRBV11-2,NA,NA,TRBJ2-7,CASSLTAGQFLYEQYF,TGTGCCAGCAGCTTAACGGCAGGGCAGTTTCTCTACGAGCAGTACTTC
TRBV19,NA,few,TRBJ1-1,CASSTRRDTEAFF,TGTGCCAGTAGTACACGGAGAGACACTGAAGCTTTCTTT
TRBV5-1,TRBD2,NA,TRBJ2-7,CASSTGLAGVYYEQYF,TGCGCCAGCAGTACGGGACTAGCGGGGGTATACTACGAGCAGTACTTC